This T cell receptor (beta chain) emerged from a study of blood T cell repertoires in COVID-19. Background on the study: The samples span acute and convalescent COVID-19 from the United States, Italy and Spain.

The V end was cut by 2 bases, the J end by 1 base, with 14 bases between. CDR1 and CDR2 from the germline V gene are SGHNT and YYREEE (reference sequence). This CDR3 spans 16 amino acids. Clones were sequenced by immunoSEQ multiplex PCR, and TCRdb holds only the in-frame ones, with some missing. Here the sample spans about 180,000 clones, roughly four fifths being singletons. This TCR derives from a woman in her 70s with COVID-19, enrolled during active disease. The sample was peripheral blood. This chain connects TRBV5-4 to TRBJ2-3; D might be TRBD1 (5 bases). CDR3 loop: CASSFPALGGTDTQYF. In nucleotides, the CDR3 is TGTGCCAGCAGCTTTCCGGCCCTAGGGGGCACAGATACGCAGTATTTT.